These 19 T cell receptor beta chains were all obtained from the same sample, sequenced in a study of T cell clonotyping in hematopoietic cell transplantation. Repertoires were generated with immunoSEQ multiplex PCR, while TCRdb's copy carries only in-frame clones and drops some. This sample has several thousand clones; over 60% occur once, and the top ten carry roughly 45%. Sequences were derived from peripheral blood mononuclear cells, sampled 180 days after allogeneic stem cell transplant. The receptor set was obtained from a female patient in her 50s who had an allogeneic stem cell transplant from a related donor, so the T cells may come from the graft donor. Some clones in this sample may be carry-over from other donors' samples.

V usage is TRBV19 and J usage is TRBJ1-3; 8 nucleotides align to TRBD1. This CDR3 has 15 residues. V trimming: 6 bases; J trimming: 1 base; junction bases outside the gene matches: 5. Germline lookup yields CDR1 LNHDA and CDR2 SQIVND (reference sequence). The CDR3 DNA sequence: TGTGCCAGTAGGAGACAGGGGTTGTCTGGAAACACCATATATTTT. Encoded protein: CASRRQGLSGNTIYF.

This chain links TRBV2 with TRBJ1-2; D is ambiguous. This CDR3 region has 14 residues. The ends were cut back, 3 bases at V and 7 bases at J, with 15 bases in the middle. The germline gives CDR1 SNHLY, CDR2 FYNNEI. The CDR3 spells CASSELGSVFGYTF. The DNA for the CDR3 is TGTGCCAGCAGTGAGCTCGGGTCGGTATTTGGCTACACCTTC.

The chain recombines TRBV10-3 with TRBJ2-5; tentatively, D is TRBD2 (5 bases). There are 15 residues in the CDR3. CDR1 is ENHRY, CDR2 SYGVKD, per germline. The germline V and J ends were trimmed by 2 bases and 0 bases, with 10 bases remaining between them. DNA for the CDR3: TGTGCCATCAGTGAGCGGGCTAGCCACCAAGAGACCCAGTACTTC. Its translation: CAISERASHQETQYF.

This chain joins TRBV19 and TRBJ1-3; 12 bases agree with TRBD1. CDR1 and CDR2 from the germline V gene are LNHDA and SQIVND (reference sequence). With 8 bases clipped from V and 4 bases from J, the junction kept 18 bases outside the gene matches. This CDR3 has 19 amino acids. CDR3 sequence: CASSPLLGTGGIRGNTIYF. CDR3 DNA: TGTGCCAGTTCCCCCCTCTTGGGGACAGGGGGCATTCGCGGAAACACCATATATTTT.

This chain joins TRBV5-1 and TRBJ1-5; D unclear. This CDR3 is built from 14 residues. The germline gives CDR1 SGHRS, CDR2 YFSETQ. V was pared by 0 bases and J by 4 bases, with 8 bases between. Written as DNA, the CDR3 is TGCGCCAGCAGCTTGGCGGGCCGAAATCAGCCCCAGCATTTT. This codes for CASSLAGRNQPQHF.

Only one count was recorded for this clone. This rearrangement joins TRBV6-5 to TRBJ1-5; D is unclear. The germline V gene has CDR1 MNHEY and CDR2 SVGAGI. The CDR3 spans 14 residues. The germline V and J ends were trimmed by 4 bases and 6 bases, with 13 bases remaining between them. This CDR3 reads CASSLRSGGQPQHF. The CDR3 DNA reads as TGTGCCAGCAGTTTAAGATCGGGAGGTCAGCCCCAGCATTTT.

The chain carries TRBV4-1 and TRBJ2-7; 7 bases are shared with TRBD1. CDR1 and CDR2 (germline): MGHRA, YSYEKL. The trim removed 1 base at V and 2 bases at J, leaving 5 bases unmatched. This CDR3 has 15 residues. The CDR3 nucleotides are TGCGCCAGCAGCCAAGGGACAGGAGCGACCTACGAGCAGTACTTC. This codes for CASSQGTGATYEQYF.

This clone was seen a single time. The CDR3 DNA follows: TGTGCCAGCAGCGTAGGACAGGGGGGTCCCTATAATTCACCCCTCCACTTT. Translated, it gives CASSVGQGGPYNSPLHF. J is TRBJ1-6 and V is TRBV9; TRBD1 agrees at 9 bases. Germline V CDR1 and CDR2: SGDLS, YYNGEE. CDR3 size: 17 residues. The V gene end was trimmed by 0 bases and the J gene end by 2 bases; junction bases not matched to a gene: 3.

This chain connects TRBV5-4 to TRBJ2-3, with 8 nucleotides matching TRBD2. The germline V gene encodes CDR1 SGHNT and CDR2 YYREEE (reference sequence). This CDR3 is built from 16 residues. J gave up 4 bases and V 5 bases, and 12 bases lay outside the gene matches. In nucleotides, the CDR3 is TGTGCCAGCAGATTGCGAGCGGGGGAGGCTCCAGATACGCAGTATTTT. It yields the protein CASRLRAGEAPDTQYF. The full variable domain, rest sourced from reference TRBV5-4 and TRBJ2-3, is ETGVTQSPTHLIKTRGQQVTLRCSSQSGHNTVSWYQQALGQGPQFIFQYYREEENGRGNFPPRFSGLQFPNYSSELNVNALELDDSALYLCASRLRAGEAPDTQYFGPGTRLTVL.

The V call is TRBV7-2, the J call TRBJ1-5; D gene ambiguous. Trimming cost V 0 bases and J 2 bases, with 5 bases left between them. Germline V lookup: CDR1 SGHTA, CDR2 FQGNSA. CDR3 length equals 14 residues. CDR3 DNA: TGTGCCAGCAGCTTAGCGCGAGGCAATCAGCCCCAGCATTTT. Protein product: CASSLARGNQPQHF. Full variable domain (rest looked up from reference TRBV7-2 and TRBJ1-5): GAGVSQSPSNKVTEKGKDVELRCDPISGHTALYWYRQSLGQGLEFLIYFQGNSAPDKSGLPSDRFSAERTGGSVSTLTIQRTQQEDSAVYLCASSLARGNQPQHFGDGTRLSIL.

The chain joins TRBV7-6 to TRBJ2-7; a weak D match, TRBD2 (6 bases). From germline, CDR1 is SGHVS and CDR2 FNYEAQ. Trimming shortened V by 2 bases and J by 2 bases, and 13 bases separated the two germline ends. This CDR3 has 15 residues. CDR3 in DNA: TGTGCCAGCAGCTTATCCGGGACTGGGGCCTACGAGCAGTACTTC. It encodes CASSLSGTGAYEQYF. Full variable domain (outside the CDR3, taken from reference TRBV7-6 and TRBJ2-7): GAGVSQSPRYKVTKRGQDVALRCDPISGHVSLYWYRQALGQGPEFLTYFNYEAQQDKSGLPNDRFSAERPEGSISTLTIQRTEQRDSAMYRCASSLSGTGAYEQYFGPGTRLTVT.

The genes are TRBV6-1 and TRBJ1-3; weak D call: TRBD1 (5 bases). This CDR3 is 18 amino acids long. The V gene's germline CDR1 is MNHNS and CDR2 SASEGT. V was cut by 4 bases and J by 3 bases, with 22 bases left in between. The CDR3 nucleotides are TGTGCCAGCAGTGCCAGGGATTTAACGTGGGATGGTGGAAACACCATATATTTT. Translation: CASSARDLTWDGGNTIYF.

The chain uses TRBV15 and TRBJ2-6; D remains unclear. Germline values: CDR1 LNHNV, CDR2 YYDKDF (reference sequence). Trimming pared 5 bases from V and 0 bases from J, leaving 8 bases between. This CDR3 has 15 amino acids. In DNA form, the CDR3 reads TGTGCCACCAGCCCTGGGGTCTCTGGGGCCAACGTCCTGACTTTC. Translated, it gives CATSPGVSGANVLTF.

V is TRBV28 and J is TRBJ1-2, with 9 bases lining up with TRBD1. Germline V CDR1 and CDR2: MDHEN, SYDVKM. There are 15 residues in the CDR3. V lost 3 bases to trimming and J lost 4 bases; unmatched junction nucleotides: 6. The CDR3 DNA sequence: TGTGCCAGCAGTTTTTGGGACAGGGAGCTCTATGGCTACACCTTC. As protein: CASSFWDRELYGYTF.

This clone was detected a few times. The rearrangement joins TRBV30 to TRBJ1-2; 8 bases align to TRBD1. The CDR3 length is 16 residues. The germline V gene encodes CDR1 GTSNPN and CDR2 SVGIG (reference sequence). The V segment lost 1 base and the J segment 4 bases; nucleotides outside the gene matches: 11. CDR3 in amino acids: CAWSDAPRTGSYGYTF. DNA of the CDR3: TGTGCCTGGAGTGATGCCCCCCGGACAGGGAGCTATGGCTACACCTTC.

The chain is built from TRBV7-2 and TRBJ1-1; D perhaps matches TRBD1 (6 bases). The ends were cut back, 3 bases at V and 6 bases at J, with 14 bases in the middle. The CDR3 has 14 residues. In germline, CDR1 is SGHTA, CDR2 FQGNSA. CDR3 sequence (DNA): TGTGCCAGCAGCTTTACGGGGGCTCAGGCTGAAGCTTTCTTT. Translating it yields CASSFTGAQAEAFF.

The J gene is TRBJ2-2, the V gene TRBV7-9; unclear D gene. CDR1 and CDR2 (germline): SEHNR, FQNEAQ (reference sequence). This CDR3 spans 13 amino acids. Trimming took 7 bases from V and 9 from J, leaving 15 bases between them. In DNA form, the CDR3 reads TGTGCCAGCACTTTTACAACCCTTAGGGAGCTGTTTTTT. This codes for CASTFTTLRELFF.

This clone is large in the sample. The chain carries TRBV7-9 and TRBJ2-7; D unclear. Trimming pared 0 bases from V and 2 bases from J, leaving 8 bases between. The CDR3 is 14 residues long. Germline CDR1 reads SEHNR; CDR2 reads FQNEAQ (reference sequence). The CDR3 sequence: CASSLASAAYEQYF. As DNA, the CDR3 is TGTGCCAGCAGCTTAGCGTCGGCGGCCTACGAGCAGTACTTC. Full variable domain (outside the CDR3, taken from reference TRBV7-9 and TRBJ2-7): DTGVSQNPRHKITKRGQNVTFRCDPISEHNRLYWYRQTLGQGPEFLTYFQNEAQLEKSRLLSDRFSAERPKGSFSTLEIQRTEQGDSAMYLCASSLASAAYEQYFGPGTRLTVT.

CDR3 loop: CASSVLDGSNYGYTF. For the CDR3, the DNA is TGTGCCAGCAGCGTACTTGACGGAAGTAACTATGGCTACACCTTC. The rearrangement uses TRBV9 and TRBJ1-2, with D uncertain. This CDR3 has 15 amino acids. Trimming pared 1 base from V and 1 base from J, leaving 11 bases between. The germline gives CDR1 SGDLS, CDR2 YYNGEE.